The clone carrying this T cell receptor (beta chain) came up a few times. No antigen is known for it. Germline V CDR1 and CDR2: MNHNS, SASEGT. With V trimmed by 7 bases and J by 11 bases, 11 bases remained unmatched. The CDR3 loop spans 14 amino acids. The sample belongs to a study of T-cell reconstitution after alpha-beta-depleted transplantation in children. Notes on the study in general: Two months or so post-transplant, alpha-beta T cells reportedly derived from several hundred expanded graft clones.

The authors prepared the TCRbeta library with unique molecular identifiers. TCRdb redid the calling of the PCR reads with MiXCR, one entry per CDR3 protein. The sample lists about 830,000 distinct CDR3 sequences, roughly 15% seen once, with 5% in the top ten. This sequence was found in a male patient younger than 18 who had a stem cell transplant for acute lymphoblastic leukemia, so the T cells may come from the graft donor. The J gene is TRBJ2-4, the V gene TRBV6-1; 10 bases map to TRBD2. The material was PBMCs, mostly from graft donor cells, obtained 360 days after TCRalphabeta/CD19-depleted stem cell transplant. The CDR3 nucleotides read TGTGCCAGCAACGGAAATAGCGGGAGGTCTTTTCAGTACTTC. Its protein is CASNGNSGRSFQYF.